This T cell receptor (beta chain) derives from a study of a mutant IDH1 vaccine in newly diagnosed glioma. Produced via immunoSEQ multiplex PCR; TCRdb's table is partial and in-frame only. This table holds 43,000 or so clones, 85% to 95% found once. Points on this clone: Antigen unknown.

The time point was: week 35, safety follow-up. A single vaccine dose contained 300 ug of mutant IDH1 20-mer peptide, and topical imiquimod was used with it. Study-wide results and limits: About 92% of patients showed vaccine-induced immune responses across multiple MHC alleles.

The CDR3 contains 16 residues. Germline assignment: CDR1 SGHAT and CDR2 FQNNGV. Trimming removed 5 bases from V and 0 bases from J, with 11 bases in between. The V call is TRBV11-2, the J call TRBJ2-6; D gene ambiguous. The sequencing here drew on PBMCs, taken from a glioma patient whose treatment included an IDH1 peptide vaccine. This receptor was taken from a man between 45 and 60 years old with glioma. For the CDR3, the DNA is TGTGCCAGCAGCCCAGGCCGGGTCTCTGGGGCCAACGTCCTGACTTTC. This encodes CASSPGRVSGANVLTF. Supplemented by reference TRBV11-2 and TRBJ2-6, the full variable domain reads EAGVAQSPRYKIIEKRQSVAFWCNPISGHATLYWYQQILGQGPKLLIQFQNNGVVDDSQLPKDRFSAERLKGVDSTLKIQPAKLEDSAVYLCASSPGRVSGANVLTFGAGSRLTVL.